The 2 T cell receptor beta chains given below trace back to one sample, sequenced in a study of control samples from healthy donors and cancer patients. Profiled with immunoSEQ multiplex PCR; TCRdb holds only in-frame clones, not every one. The sample carries around 200,000 clones, roughly 93% recorded once. The sequenced sample consisted of blood. All receptors derive from a man aged 18 to 29 in good health.

The chain is built from TRBV4-1 and TRBJ2-1, with 11 bases identical to TRBD2. The CDR3 totals 16 residues. V lost 4 bases to trimming and J lost 6 bases; unmatched junction nucleotides: 8. Germline values: CDR1 MGHRA, CDR2 YSYEKL. The CDR3 region is CASSLISGGASNEQFF. The CDR3 DNA reads TGCGCCAGCAGCCTAATTAGCGGGGGGGCTTCCAATGAGCAGTTCTTC.

The V call is TRBV19, the J call TRBJ1-5, with TRBD1 as a possible D gene (5 bases). CDR3 length: 15 residues. The V gene's germline CDR1 is LNHDA and CDR2 SQIVND (reference sequence). Between the trimmed V and J ends, which lost 5 bases and 0 bases, there was a span of 11 bases. The CDR3 DNA is TGTGCCAGTAGTCCCGACAGTCATAGCAATCAGCCCCAGCATTTT. It encodes CASSPDSHSNQPQHF.